The 16 T cell receptor beta chains listed next were all sequenced from one sample in a study of cytomegalovirus exposure and HLA in healthy donors. Primers: 60 Vbeta forward and 13 Jbeta reverse. Using immunoSEQ multiplex PCR, the repertoire was profiled, and TCRdb retains in-frame clones only, with some absent. Here the sample spans more than 150,000 clones, over 75% being singletons. The sample comprised PBMCs. These receptors were obtained from a man aged 35 to 55 in good health and CMV-seropositive.

The chain recombines TRBV29-1 with TRBJ1-2; D is uncertain. Deletions cut 6 bases from V and 5 bases from J, with 19 bases between. The CDR3 has 14 amino acids. Germline V lookup: CDR1 SQVTM, CDR2 ANQGSEA. This CDR3 reads CSVLAVFERYGYTF. For the CDR3, the DNA is TGCAGCGTCTTGGCCGTTTTCGAACGTTATGGCTACACCTTC.

On this clone itself: The junction differs from germline at one of its ends, possibly a read error. V gene TRBV7-9 combines with J gene TRBJ2-7; 7 bases fit TRBD2. The V gene's germline CDR1 is SEHNR and CDR2 FQNEAQ (reference sequence). This CDR3 comprises 18 residues. CDR3 region: CSSSHRLMGTREGHEQYF. The CDR3 region has the DNA TGTTCCAGCAGCCATAGACTGATGGGGACGAGGGAGGGCCACGAGCAGTACTTC.

The chain couples TRBV5-8 to TRBJ2-7; 9 bases match TRBD1. Per the germline V gene, CDR1 is SGHTS and CDR2 is YDEGEE. The CDR3 sequence is 14 residues long. V was clipped by 4 bases and J by 5 bases; unmatched bases: 7. CDR3 sequence: CASSRQDRGHEQYF. CDR3 DNA sequence: TGTGCCAGCAGCCGCCAGGACAGGGGCCACGAGCAGTACTTC.

The chain carries TRBV6-5 and TRBJ2-1, with 8 nucleotides matching TRBD2. CDR1 MNHEY and CDR2 SVGAGI come from the germline V gene. Unmatched junction bases numbered 5, after V lost 4 bases and J lost 0 bases. This CDR3 has 16 amino acids. The CDR3 region is CASSFPGGSSYNEQFF. The CDR3 coding sequence is TGTGCCAGCAGTTTCCCGGGAGGGAGCTCCTACAATGAGCAGTTCTTC.

V usage is TRBV9 and J usage is TRBJ2-3; 8 nucleotides match TRBD2. This CDR3 region has 15 residues. CDR1 is SGDLS, CDR2 YYNGEE, per germline. The ends lost 4 bases at V and 2 bases at J; junction bases unmatched: 6. The CDR3, as DNA: TGTGCCAGCAGCACCCGTAGCGGGGTCACAGATACGCAGTATTTT. This translates into CASSTRSGVTDTQYF.

This chain joins TRBV6-1 and TRBJ1-1; D is unclear. This CDR3 comprises 11 residues. The germline V and J ends were trimmed by 6 bases and 4 bases, with 6 bases remaining between them. The V gene's germline CDR1 is MNHNS and CDR2 SASEGT. This chain's CDR3 is CASRVSTEAFF. The CDR3 DNA is TGTGCCAGCAGGGTCAGCACTGAAGCTTTCTTT.

This chain connects TRBV2 to TRBJ1-1; D is undetermined. The CDR3 sequence is 13 residues long. Germline V gene sequence: CDR1 SNHLY, CDR2 FYNNEI. V was trimmed by 7 bases and J by 4 bases, leaving 13 bases between them. In nucleotides, the CDR3 is TGTGCCAGCAACCGGGGAGGGCCCACTGAAGCTTTCTTT. It encodes CASNRGGPTEAFF.

The V call is TRBV7-9, the J call TRBJ2-1; D not certain. The CDR3 has 15 amino acids. The V gene's germline CDR1 is SEHNR and CDR2 FQNEAQ (reference sequence). Between the trimmed V and J ends, which lost 1 base and 1 base, there was a span of 8 bases. CDR3 bases: TGTGCCAGCAGCTTAGGGCAGGCATCCTACAATGAGCAGTTCTTC. It encodes CASSLGQASYNEQFF. The full variable domain, completed using reference TRBV7-9 and TRBJ2-1, is DTGVSQNPRHKITKRGQNVTFRCDPISEHNRLYWYRQTLGQGPEFLTYFQNEAQLEKSRLLSDRFSAERPKGSFSTLEIQRTEQGDSAMYLCASSLGQASYNEQFFGPGTRLTVL.

The chain recombines TRBV7-2 with TRBJ1-5; 7 nucleotides align to TRBD1. The CDR3 has 16 residues. The trim removed 0 bases at V and 6 bases at J, leaving 8 bases unmatched. Germline V gene data show CDR1 as SGHTA and CDR2 as FQGNSA. The DNA for the CDR3 is TGTGCCAGCAGCTTAGCCGGGACAGCGAGGAGTCAGCCCCAGCATTTT. It encodes CASSLAGTARSQPQHF.

The V call is TRBV9, the J call TRBJ1-1; tentative D call: TRBD1 (5 bases). V lost 4 bases to trimming and J lost 3 bases, with 10 bases between them. This CDR3 contains 13 residues. CDR1 and CDR2 from the germline V gene are SGDLS and YYNGEE. CDR3 amino acids: CASSPGGYTEAFF. Here the CDR3 DNA reads TGTGCCAGCAGCCCCGGGGGGTACACTGAAGCTTTCTTT.

A single count supports this clone. The chain uses TRBV5-4 and TRBJ2-5; 9 nucleotides line up with TRBD2. The germline V gene has CDR1 SGHNT and CDR2 YYREEE (reference sequence). V shed 4 bases and J 3 bases; nucleotides not matched to a gene: 10. The CDR3 totals 16 residues. CDR3 sequence (DNA): TGTGCCAGCAGCCAGCCAGGACTAGCGACCAAAGAGACCCAGTACTTC. Its protein is CASSQPGLATKETQYF.

This chain links TRBV30 with TRBJ2-3; D possibly corresponds to TRBD2 (6 bases). Trimming removed 1 base from V and 0 bases from J, with 14 bases in between. CDR1 is GTSNPN, CDR2 SVGIG, per germline (reference sequence). CDR3 size: 16 residues. The CDR3 is CAWSDTVGGSTDTQYF. The CDR3 DNA is TGTGCCTGGAGTGATACAGTGGGGGGAAGCACAGATACGCAGTATTTT.

This chain uses TRBV7-2 with TRBJ2-2; D unresolved. The ends were cut back, 1 base at V and 5 bases at J, with 8 bases in the middle. CDR3 length: 14 amino acids. Germline V gene sequence: CDR1 SGHTA, CDR2 FQGNSA. This chain's CDR3 is CASSLVGPTGELFF. The CDR3 coding sequence is TGTGCCAGCAGCTTAGTTGGCCCGACCGGGGAGCTGTTTTTT.

The V and J genes are TRBV7-9 and TRBJ2-5, with TRBD2 matching over 7 bases. V was clipped by 5 bases and J by 1 base; unmatched bases: 13. The CDR3 length is 17 residues. CDR1 is SEHNR and CDR2 is FQNEAQ in the germline V gene (reference sequence). The CDR3, as DNA: TGTGCCAGCAGCCCTCGGGTGGGAGGGGCGACCCAAGAGACCCAGTACTTC. It is translated as CASSPRVGGATQETQYF.

The chain employs TRBV27 and TRBJ1-6, with TRBD1 identical over 7 bases. Trimming at V came to 4 bases and at J to 6 bases, leaving 6 bases not matched to a gene. CDR3 length equals 15 residues. Germline-derived CDR1 and CDR2 are MNHEY and SMNVEV (reference sequence). DNA of the CDR3: TGTGCCAGCAGTTCCCGGGACAGACTTAATTCACCCCTCCACTTT. As protein: CASSSRDRLNSPLHF.

In DNA form, the CDR3 reads TGTGCCAGCAGCCAAGTTCGCGGGGGGATCCTTAACACCGGGGAGCTGTTTTTT. Protein sequence: CASSQVRGGILNTGELFF. The genes are TRBV14 and TRBJ2-2; 8 nucleotides agree with TRBD2. CDR1 SGHDN and CDR2 FVKESK come from the germline V gene. The V and J ends lost 1 base and 2 bases, in that order; junction bases with no gene match: 9. CDR3 size: 18 residues.